The present TCR beta chain was sequenced within a study of neoadjuvant anti-PD-1 for oral cavity cancer. Germline CDR1 is LGHNA and CDR2 is YNFKEQ. The CDR3 has 16 residues. V was shortened by 0 bases and J by 5 bases, with 14 bases between the two germline ends. This clone was detected only a few times. Its target is unknown. General study points: PBMC Gini-index clonality exceeded responders' in non-responders post-nivolumab.

No culture or expansion preceded analysis of these blood cells. Only in-frame clones appear in the TCRdb table, and some are missing; sequencing was by immunoSEQ multiplex PCR. Of roughly 7,000 clones detected, 74% appear once; the ten largest clones hold 3% to 4%. The chain uses TRBV4-2 and TRBJ1-5, with D possibly TRBD1 on 5 matching bases. Sample: PBMCs, taken before nivolumab (anti-PD-1) treatment. The source is a person aged 35-80 years with oral cavity squamous cell carcinoma. In DNA, the CDR3 is TGTGCCAGCAGCCAAGACAAGGGCCGGGGCTATCAGCCCCAGCATTTT. Translating gives CASSQDKGRGYQPQHF.